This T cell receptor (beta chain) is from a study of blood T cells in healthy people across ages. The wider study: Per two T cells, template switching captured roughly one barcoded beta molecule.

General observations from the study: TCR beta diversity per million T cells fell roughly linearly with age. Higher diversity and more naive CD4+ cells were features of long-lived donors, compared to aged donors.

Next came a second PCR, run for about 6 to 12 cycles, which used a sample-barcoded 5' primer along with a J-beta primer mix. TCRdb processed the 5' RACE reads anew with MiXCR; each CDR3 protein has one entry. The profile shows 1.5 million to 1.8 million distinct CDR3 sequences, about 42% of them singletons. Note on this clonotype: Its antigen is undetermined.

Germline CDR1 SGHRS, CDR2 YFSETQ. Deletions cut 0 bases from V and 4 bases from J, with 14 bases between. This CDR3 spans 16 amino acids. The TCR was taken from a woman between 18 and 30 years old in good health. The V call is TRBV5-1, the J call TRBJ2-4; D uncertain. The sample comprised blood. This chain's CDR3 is CASSLEGNRAKNIQYF. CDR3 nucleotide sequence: TGCGCCAGCAGCTTGGAGGGCAACCGGGCAAAAAACATTCAGTACTTC.